The T cell receptor (beta chain) described here comes from a study of T cells expressing NK-cell markers. Per germline, CDR1 KGHDR and CDR2 SFDVKD. The CDR3 is made up of 13 amino acids. As to this clonotype: As yet, its antigen is unknown.

With UMIs, 5'RACE template switching was used to make TCR beta cDNA. Each CDR3 protein gets one entry in TCRdb, which reprocessed the 5' RACE reads and gives no DNA. This sample's clone table lists about 180,000 distinct CDR3 sequences. The study's findings and limits: The contribution of dominant NKG2C+ clonotypes to CD8+ T cells in a handful of donors was roughly 1.0-7.5%.

J is TRBJ2-2 and V is TRBV24-1. The sequenced material came from blood T cells: a sorted CD56 or NKG2C T cell subset, CD4+ or CD8+ T cells, or bulk PBMC T cells (not recorded which). The receptor's source is a woman between 18 and 75 years old in good health. The CDR3: CATSDWNGGELFF.